A single T cell receptor beta chain is shown here with its context. This sample was taken from a study of radiotherapy plus CTLA-4 blockade in lung cancer. This table comes from immunoSEQ multiplex PCR, and its TCRdb copy is limited to in-frame clones, with some not included. Among approximately 65,000 clones listed, approximately 77% were seen once. Trimming removed 5 bases at V and 9 bases at J, with 17 bases between. This CDR3 comprises 14 residues. Germline assignment: CDR1 SGHVS and CDR2 FNYEAQ. The specimen was peripheral blood, collected from a patient treated with radiotherapy plus ipilimumab. The V and J genes are TRBV7-6 and TRBJ2-1; the D gene could be TRBD1 or TRBD2 (10 bases each). The TCR originated in a human donor with non-small cell lung cancer who had a complete response to radiotherapy plus ipilimumab. CDR3 nucleotide sequence: TGTGCCAGCAGCACTAGCGGGACAGGGGTTGAGCAGTTCTTC. It is translated as CASSTSGTGVEQFF. Full variable domain (outside the CDR3, taken from reference TRBV7-6 and TRBJ2-1): GAGVSQSPRYKVTKRGQDVALRCDPISGHVSLYWYRQALGQGPEFLTYFNYEAQQDKSGLPNDRFSAERPEGSISTLTIQRTEQRDSAMYRCASSTSGTGVEQFFGPGTRLTVL.